This TCR beta chain was sequenced for a study of T-cell reconstitution after alpha-beta-depleted transplantation in children. This clonotype was picked up many times. The antigen is undetermined. V was cut by 6 bases and J by 2 bases, with 16 bases left in between. Germline loops: CDR1 MNHEY, CDR2 SMNVEV (reference sequence). CDR3 length: 15 amino acids. TCRbeta library preparation incorporated unique molecular identifiers. TCRdb called the PCR reads again in MiXCR, with one record for every CDR3 protein. The sample carries under 300,000 distinct CDR3 sequences, roughly 12% recorded once. Notes on the study in general: There were reportedly several hundred expanded graft clones from which alpha-beta T cells came about two months after transplant. T-cell counts and diversity were attributed mostly to newly produced T cells one year after transplant. For some patients, TCRbeta diversity was high at day 60 because of recipient T cells and thymic progenitors that survived.

This TCR came from a male patient aged 2-15 years who had a stem cell transplant for chronic granulomatous disease, so the T cells may come from the graft donor. Sequencing was performed on peripheral blood, taken 180 days after TCRalphabeta/CD19-depleted stem cell transplant. The chain couples TRBV27 to TRBJ1-2; maybe TRBD1 (5 bases). CDR3 residues: CASSETGLYNYGYTF. The DNA for the CDR3 is TGTGCCAGCAGCGAAACAGGACTTTACAACTATGGCTACACCTTC.